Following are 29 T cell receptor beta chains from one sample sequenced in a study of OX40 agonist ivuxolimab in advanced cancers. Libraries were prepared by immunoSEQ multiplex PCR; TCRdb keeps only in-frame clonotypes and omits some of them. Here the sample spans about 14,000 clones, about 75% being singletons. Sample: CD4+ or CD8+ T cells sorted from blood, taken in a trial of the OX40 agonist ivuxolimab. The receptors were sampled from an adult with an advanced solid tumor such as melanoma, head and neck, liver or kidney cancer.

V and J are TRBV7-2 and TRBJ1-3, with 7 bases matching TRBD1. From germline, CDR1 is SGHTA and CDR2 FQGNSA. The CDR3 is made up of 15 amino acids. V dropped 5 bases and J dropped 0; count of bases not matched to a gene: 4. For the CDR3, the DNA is TGTGCCAGCAGCGACAGGGTATCCTCTGGAAACACCATATATTTT. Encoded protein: CASSDRVSSGNTIYF.

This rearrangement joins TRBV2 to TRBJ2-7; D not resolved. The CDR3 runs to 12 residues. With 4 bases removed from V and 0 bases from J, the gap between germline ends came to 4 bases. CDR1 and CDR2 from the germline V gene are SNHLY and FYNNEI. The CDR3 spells CASSGDSYEQYF. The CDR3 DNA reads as TGTGCCAGCAGTGGGGACTCCTACGAGCAGTACTTC.

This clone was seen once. In nucleotides, the CDR3 is TGCGCCAGCAGCCAAGGGGAGGGGGAACTGTTTTTT. Its protein is CASSQGEGELFF. The rearrangement uses TRBV4-1 and TRBJ1-4, with D possibly matching TRBD1 (6 bases). Germline values: CDR1 MGHRA, CDR2 YSYEKL. The CDR3 totals 12 residues. V was shortened by 1 base and J by 12 bases, with 9 bases between the two germline ends.

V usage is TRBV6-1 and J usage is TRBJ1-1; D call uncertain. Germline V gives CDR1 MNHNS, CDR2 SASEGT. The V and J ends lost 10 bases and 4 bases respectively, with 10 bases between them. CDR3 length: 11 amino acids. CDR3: CANKPGTEAFF. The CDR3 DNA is TGTGCCAATAAACCGGGCACTGAAGCTTTCTTT.

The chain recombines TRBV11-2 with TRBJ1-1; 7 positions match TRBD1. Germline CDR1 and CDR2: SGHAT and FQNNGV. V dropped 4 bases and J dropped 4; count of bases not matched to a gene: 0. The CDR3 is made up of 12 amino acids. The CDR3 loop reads CASSWTGTEAFF. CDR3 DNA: TGTGCCAGCAGCTGGACAGGCACTGAAGCTTTCTTT.

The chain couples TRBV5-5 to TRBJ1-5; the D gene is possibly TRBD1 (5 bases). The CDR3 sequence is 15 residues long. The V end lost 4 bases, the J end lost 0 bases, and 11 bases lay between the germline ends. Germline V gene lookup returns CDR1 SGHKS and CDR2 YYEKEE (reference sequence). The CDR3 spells CASSLDSYSNQPQHF. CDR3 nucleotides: TGTGCCAGCAGCCTTGACAGTTATAGCAATCAGCCCCAGCATTTT.

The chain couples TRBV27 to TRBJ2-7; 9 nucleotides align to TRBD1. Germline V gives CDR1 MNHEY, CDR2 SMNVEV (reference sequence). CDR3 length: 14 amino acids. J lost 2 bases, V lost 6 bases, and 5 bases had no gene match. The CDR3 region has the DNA TGTGCCAGCAGCCTAACAGGGGGCGCCTACGAGCAGTACTTC. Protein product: CASSLTGGAYEQYF.

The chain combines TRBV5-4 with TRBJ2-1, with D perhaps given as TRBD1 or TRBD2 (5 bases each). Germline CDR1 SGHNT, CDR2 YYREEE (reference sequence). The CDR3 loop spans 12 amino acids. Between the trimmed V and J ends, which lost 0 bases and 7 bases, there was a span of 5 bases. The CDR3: CASSLGGNEQFF. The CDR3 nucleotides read TGTGCCAGCAGCTTGGGGGGGAATGAGCAGTTCTTC.

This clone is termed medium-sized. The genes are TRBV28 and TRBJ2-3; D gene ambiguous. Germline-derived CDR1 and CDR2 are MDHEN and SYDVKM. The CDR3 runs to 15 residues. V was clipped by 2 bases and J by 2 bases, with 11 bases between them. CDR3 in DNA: TGTGCCAGCAGTTTAAGGGTAGGGAACACAGATACGCAGTATTTT. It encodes CASSLRVGNTDTQYF.

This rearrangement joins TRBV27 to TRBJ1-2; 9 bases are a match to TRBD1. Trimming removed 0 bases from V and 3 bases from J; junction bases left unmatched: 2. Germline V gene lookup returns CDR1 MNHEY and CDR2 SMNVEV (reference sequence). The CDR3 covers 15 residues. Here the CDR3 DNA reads TGTGCCAGCAGTTTATCCGGGACAGGGCACTATGGCTACACCTTC. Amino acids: CASSLSGTGHYGYTF.

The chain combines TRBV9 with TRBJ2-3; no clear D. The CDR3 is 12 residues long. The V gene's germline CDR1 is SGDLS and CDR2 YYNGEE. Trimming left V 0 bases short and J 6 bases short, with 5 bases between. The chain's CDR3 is CASSVGVDTQYF. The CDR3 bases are TGTGCCAGCAGCGTAGGAGTCGATACGCAGTATTTT.

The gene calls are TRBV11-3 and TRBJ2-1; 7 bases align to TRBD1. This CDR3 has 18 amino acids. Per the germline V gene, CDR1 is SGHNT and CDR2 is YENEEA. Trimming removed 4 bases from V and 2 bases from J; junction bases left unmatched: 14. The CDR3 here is CASSSHPHRGNTYNEQFF. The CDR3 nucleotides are TGTGCCAGCAGCTCTCATCCCCACAGGGGCAATACCTACAATGAGCAGTTCTTC.

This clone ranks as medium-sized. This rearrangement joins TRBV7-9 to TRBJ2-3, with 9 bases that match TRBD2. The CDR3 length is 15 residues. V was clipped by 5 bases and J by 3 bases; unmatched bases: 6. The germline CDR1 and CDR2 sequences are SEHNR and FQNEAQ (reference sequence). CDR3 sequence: CASSPSGISTDTQYF. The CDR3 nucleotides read TGTGCCAGCAGCCCTAGCGGGATCTCAACAGATACGCAGTATTTT.

The CDR3 sequence is CASSVGVPTGELFF. The CDR3 DNA sequence: TGTGCCAGCAGCGTGGGGGTCCCTACCGGGGAGCTGTTTTTT. This chain joins TRBV9 and TRBJ2-2, with D possibly called TRBD1 or TRBD2 (5 bases each). Germline lookup yields CDR1 SGDLS and CDR2 YYNGEE. The CDR3 is made up of 14 amino acids. V shed 2 bases and J shed 5 bases, with 10 bases lying between them.

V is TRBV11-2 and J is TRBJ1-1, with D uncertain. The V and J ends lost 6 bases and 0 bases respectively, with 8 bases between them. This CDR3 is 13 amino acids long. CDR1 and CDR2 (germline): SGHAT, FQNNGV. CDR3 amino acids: CASRWAVNTEAFF. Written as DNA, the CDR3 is TGTGCCAGCAGATGGGCCGTGAACACTGAAGCTTTCTTT.

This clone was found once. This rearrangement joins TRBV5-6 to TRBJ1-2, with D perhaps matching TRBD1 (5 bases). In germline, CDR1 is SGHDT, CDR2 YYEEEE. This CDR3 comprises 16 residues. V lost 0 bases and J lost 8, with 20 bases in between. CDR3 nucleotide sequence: TGTGCCAGCAGCTTGGTTCGCGGCAGGGCGTTAGAAGGCTACACCTTC. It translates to CASSLVRGRALEGYTF.

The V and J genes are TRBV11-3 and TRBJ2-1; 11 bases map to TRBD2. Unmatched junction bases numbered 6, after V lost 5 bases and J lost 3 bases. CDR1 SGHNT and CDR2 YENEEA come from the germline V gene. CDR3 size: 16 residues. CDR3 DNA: TGTGCCAGCAGCCCCCCAACTAGCGGGGGCTACAATGAGCAGTTCTTC. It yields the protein CASSPPTSGGYNEQFF.

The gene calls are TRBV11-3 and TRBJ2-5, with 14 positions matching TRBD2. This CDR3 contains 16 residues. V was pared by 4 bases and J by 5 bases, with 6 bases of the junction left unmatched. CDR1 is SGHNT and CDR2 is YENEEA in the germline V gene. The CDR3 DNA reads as TGTGCCAGCAGCTCTTGGACTAGCGGGGGGATGGAGACCCAGTACTTC. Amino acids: CASSSWTSGGMETQYF.

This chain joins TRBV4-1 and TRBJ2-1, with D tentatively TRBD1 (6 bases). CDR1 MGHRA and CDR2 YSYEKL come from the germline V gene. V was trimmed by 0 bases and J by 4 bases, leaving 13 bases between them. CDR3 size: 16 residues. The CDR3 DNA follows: TGCGCCAGCAGCCAAGATTACAGGGCCCTTTACAATGAGCAGTTCTTC. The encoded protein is CASSQDYRALYNEQFF.

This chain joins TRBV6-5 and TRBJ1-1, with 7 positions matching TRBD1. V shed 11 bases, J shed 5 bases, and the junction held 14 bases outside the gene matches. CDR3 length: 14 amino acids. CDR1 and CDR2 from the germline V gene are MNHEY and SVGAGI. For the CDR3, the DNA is TGTGCCGCAAGCCCAGGGGGAGAAGGGACTGAAGCTTTCTTT. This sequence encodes CAASPGGEGTEAFF.

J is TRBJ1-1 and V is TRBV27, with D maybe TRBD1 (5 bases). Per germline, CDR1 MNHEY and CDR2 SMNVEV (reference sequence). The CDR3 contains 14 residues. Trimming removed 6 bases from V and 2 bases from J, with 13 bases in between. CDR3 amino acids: CASSAPGLNTEAFF. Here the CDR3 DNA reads TGTGCCAGCAGCGCTCCGGGACTAAACACTGAAGCTTTCTTT.

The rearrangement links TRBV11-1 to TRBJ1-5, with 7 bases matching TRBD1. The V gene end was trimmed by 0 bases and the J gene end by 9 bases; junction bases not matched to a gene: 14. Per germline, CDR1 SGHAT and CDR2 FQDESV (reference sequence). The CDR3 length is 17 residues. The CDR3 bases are TGTGCCAGCAGCTTAGCGGGAGACAGGGAAGGGGTCGTGCCCCAGCATTTT. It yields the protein CASSLAGDREGVVPQHF.

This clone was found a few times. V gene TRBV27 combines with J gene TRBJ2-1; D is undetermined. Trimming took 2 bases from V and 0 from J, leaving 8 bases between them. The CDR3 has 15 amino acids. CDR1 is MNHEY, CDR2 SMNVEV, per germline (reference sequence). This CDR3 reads CASSLELSSYNEQFF. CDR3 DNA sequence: TGTGCCAGCAGTTTAGAACTGAGCTCCTACAATGAGCAGTTCTTC.

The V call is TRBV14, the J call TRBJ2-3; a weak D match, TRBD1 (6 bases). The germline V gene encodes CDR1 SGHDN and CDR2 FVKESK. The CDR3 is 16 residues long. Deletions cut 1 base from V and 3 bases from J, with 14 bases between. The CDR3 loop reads CASSQGIRDTTDTQYF. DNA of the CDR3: TGTGCCAGCAGCCAAGGGATCAGGGACACTACAGATACGCAGTATTTT.

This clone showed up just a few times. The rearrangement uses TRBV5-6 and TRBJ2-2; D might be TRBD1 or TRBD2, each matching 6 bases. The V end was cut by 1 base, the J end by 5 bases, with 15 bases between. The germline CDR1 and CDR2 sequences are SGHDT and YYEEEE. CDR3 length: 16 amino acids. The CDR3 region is CASSLFSGAFTGELFF. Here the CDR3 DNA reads TGTGCCAGCAGCTTGTTTTCGGGGGCGTTTACCGGGGAGCTGTTTTTT.

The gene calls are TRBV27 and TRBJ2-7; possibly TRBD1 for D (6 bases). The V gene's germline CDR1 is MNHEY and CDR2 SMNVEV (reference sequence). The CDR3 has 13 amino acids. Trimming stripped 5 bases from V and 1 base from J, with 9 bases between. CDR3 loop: CASSLGQSYEQYF. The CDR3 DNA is TGTGCCAGCAGTCTAGGACAGTCCTACGAGCAGTACTTC.

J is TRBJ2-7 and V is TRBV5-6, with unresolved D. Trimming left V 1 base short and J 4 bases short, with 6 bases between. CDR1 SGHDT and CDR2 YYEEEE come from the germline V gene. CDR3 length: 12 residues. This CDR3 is CASSLTEYEQYF. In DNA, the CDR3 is TGTGCCAGCAGCTTGACTGAGTACGAGCAGTACTTC.

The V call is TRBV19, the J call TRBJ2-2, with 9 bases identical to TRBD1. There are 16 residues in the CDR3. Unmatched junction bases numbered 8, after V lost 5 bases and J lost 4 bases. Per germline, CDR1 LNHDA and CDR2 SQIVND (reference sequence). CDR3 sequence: CASSFGTGLFTGELFF. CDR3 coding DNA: TGTGCCAGTAGTTTCGGGACAGGGTTGTTCACCGGGGAGCTGTTTTTT.

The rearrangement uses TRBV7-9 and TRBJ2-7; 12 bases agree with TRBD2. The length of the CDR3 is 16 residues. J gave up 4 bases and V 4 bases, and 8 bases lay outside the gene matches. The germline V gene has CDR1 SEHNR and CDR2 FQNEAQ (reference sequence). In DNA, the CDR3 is TGTGCCAGCAGCTCTCAGACTAGCGGGAGTCCGTACGAGCAGTACTTC. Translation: CASSSQTSGSPYEQYF.